A single sample is the source of the 14 T cell receptor beta chains below, sequenced in a study of glioma-infiltrating T cells after dendritic cell vaccination. The assay was immunoSEQ multiplex PCR, and TCRdb's table has in-frame clones only and misses some. The sample consists of just under 100,000 clones, approximately 84% of them appearing once. Time point reported: after dendritic cell vaccination, including at tumor progression/relapse. The source material was blood, sampled after dendritic cell vaccination. The receptors originated from a human donor with glioblastoma.

This sequence joins TRBV5-4 and TRBJ1-6; D perhaps matches TRBD1 (6 bases). CDR3 size: 13 residues. V shed 2 bases and J shed 8 bases, with 8 bases lying between them. Germline V gene lookup returns CDR1 SGHNT and CDR2 YYREEE (reference sequence). The CDR3 sequence is CASSLSGDSPLHF. In nucleotides, the CDR3 is TGTGCCAGCAGCTTATCAGGGGATTCACCCCTCCACTTT.

The V gene is TRBV18, the J gene TRBJ2-7; 7 bases agree with TRBD1. This CDR3 has 14 amino acids. Unmatched junction bases numbered 4, after V lost 3 bases and J lost 2 bases. CDR1 is KGHSH, CDR2 LQKENI, per germline. The CDR3 DNA reads TGTGCCAGCTCACCGGGACAGCGACCCTACGAGCAGTACTTC. Protein product: CASSPGQRPYEQYF.

This clone was recorded once. This chain links TRBV19 with TRBJ1-5; D unresolved. The CDR3 loop spans 14 amino acids. The germline gives CDR1 LNHDA, CDR2 SQIVND (reference sequence). Trimming pared 5 bases from V and 4 bases from J, leaving 12 bases between. The CDR3 protein is CASSRLAGNQPQHF. The CDR3, as DNA: TGTGCCAGTAGTCGTCTCGCCGGGAATCAGCCCCAGCATTTT. Variable domain in full (rest from reference TRBV19 and TRBJ1-5): DGGITQSPKYLFRKEGQNVTLSCEQNLNHDAMYWYRQDPGQGLRLIYYSQIVNDFQKGDIAEGYSVSREKKESFPLTVTSAQKNPTAFYLCASSRLAGNQPQHFGDGTRLSIL.

The chain employs TRBV5-1 and TRBJ1-1; no clear D gene. V lost 0 bases and J lost 1, with 10 bases in between. The CDR3 spans 15 residues. In germline, CDR1 is SGHRS, CDR2 YFSETQ. The CDR3 is CASSLAERKNTEAFF. The CDR3 nucleotides are TGCGCCAGCAGCTTGGCCGAGAGGAAGAACACTGAAGCTTTCTTT.

The rearrangement joins TRBV9 to TRBJ1-1; maybe TRBD1 (6 bases). Per germline, CDR1 SGDLS and CDR2 YYNGEE. This CDR3 is 15 amino acids long. The ends were cut back, 0 bases at V and 2 bases at J, with 11 bases in the middle. Written as DNA, the CDR3 is TGTGCCAGCAGCGTAGTTGGGGGGGCCAACACTGAAGCTTTCTTT. This sequence encodes CASSVVGGANTEAFF.

The chain recombines TRBV5-1 with TRBJ1-2; possible D gene TRBD1, 6 bases. V was cut by 3 bases and J by 4 bases, with 19 bases left in between. Germline V lookup: CDR1 SGHRS, CDR2 YFSETQ. The CDR3 length is 16 residues. CDR3 residues: CASSSGLTTGTYGYTF. CDR3 DNA sequence: TGCGCCAGCAGCTCAGGGTTAACAACAGGGACCTATGGCTACACCTTC. The entire variable domain, with the rest obtained from reference TRBV5-1 and TRBJ1-2, is as follows: KAGVTQTPRYLIKTRGQQVTLSCSPISGHRSVSWYQQTPGQGLQFLFEYFSETQRNKGNFPGRFSGRQFSNSRSEMNVSTLELGDSALYLCASSSGLTTGTYGYTFGSGTRLTVV.

The chain recombines TRBV29-1 with TRBJ2-3, with D possibly being TRBD1 (7 bases). Germline CDR1 and CDR2: SQVTM and ANQGSEA. V gave up 6 bases and J gave up 0 bases, with 19 bases separating them. The CDR3 covers 16 residues. The CDR3 reads CSVTRGQGGSTDTQYF. DNA of the CDR3: TGCAGCGTAACGAGGGGTCAGGGGGGTAGCACAGATACGCAGTATTTT.

Only one count was recorded for this clone. The rearrangement uses TRBV7-2 and TRBJ2-6, with D uncertain. CDR3 length equals 14 residues. Germline V gene lookup returns CDR1 SGHTA and CDR2 FQGNSA. V was cut by 1 base and J by 4 bases, with 5 bases left in between. The CDR3 reads CASSLGAGANVLTF. In DNA, the CDR3 is TGTGCCAGCAGCTTAGGGGCAGGGGCCAACGTCCTGACTTTC.

The rearrangement links TRBV2 to TRBJ1-3; D perhaps matches TRBD1 (5 bases). This CDR3 comprises 16 residues. The germline CDR1 and CDR2 sequences are SNHLY and FYNNEI. V was pared by 3 bases and J by 3 bases, with 15 bases between. The CDR3 reads CASSEPRVLGGNTIYF. CDR3 DNA: TGTGCCAGCAGTGAGCCCAGGGTCTTGGGTGGAAACACCATATATTTT.

The J gene is TRBJ1-2, the V gene TRBV29-1; TRBD1 agrees at 7 bases. The CDR3 consists of 13 residues. After removal of 6 bases from V and 2 bases from J, the junction contained 6 bases not matched to a gene. Germline values: CDR1 SQVTM, CDR2 ANQGSEA. This chain's CDR3 is CSVAGTVNYGYTF. The CDR3 nucleotides read TGCAGCGTAGCCGGGACAGTCAACTATGGCTACACCTTC.

This rearrangement joins TRBV11-3 to TRBJ2-1, with TRBD1 matching 9 bases. CDR1 and CDR2 (germline): SGHNT, YENEEA. This CDR3 is 16 amino acids long. Trimming at V came to 1 base and at J to 4 bases, leaving 5 bases not matched to a gene. This CDR3 is CASSLAGTGSYNEQFF. DNA for the CDR3: TGTGCCAGCAGCTTAGCTGGGACAGGGTCTTACAATGAGCAGTTCTTC. The whole variable domain, remainder taken from reference TRBV11-3 and TRBJ2-1, is EAGVVQSPRYKIIEKKQPVAFWCNPISGHNTLYWYLQNLGQGPELLIRYENEEAVDDSQLPKDRFSAERLKGVDSTLKIQPAELGDSAVYLCASSLAGTGSYNEQFFGPGTRLTVL.

The chain employs TRBV4-1 and TRBJ2-3; D remains ambiguous. Germline CDR1 reads MGHRA; CDR2 reads YSYEKL. This CDR3 comprises 15 residues. Between the trimmed V and J ends, which lost 0 bases and 2 bases, there was a span of 9 bases. CDR3 DNA: TGCGCCAGCAGCCAAGACGAGAGGTACACAGATACGCAGTATTTT. Its protein is CASSQDERYTDTQYF.

J is TRBJ2-1 and V is TRBV5-1; a possible D gene is TRBD2 (6 bases). CDR3 length equals 17 residues. The germline CDR1 and CDR2 sequences are SGHRS and YFSETQ. The V end lost 4 bases, the J end lost 2 bases, and 19 bases lay between the germline ends. The chain's CDR3 is CASSPNAGTVAYNEQFF. CDR3 DNA sequence: TGCGCCAGCAGCCCGAACGCCGGGACTGTTGCCTACAATGAGCAGTTCTTC.

This rearrangement joins TRBV5-4 to TRBJ2-3, with 7 bases fitting TRBD2. This CDR3 comprises 16 residues. Germline trimming cut 5 bases from V and 4 bases from J; bases unmatched to any gene: 13. Germline lookup yields CDR1 SGHNT and CDR2 YYREEE (reference sequence). As DNA, the CDR3 is TGTGCCAGCAGTTTCGCTAGCGGACTGGGCCCAGATACGCAGTATTTT. It codes for CASSFASGLGPDTQYF. Supplemented by reference TRBV5-4 and TRBJ2-3, the full variable domain reads ETGVTQSPTHLIKTRGQQVTLRCSSQSGHNTVSWYQQALGQGPQFIFQYYREEENGRGNFPPRFSGLQFPNYSSELNVNALELDDSALYLCASSFASGLGPDTQYFGPGTRLTVL.